The rows below give T cell receptor beta chains drawn from one sample of a study of cytomegalovirus exposure and HLA in healthy donors. Produced via immunoSEQ multiplex PCR; TCRdb's table is partial and in-frame only. The profile shows some 110,000 clones, 78% of them singletons. Sequencing was done on a sample of PBMCs. Receptor source: a man in his thirties or forties in good health and CMV-seronegative. Both conserved end residues are part of each CDR3. The D gene is left open where the match is weak. Size values are once, few and many counts, or a class for expanded clones, and some rows have none.

abundance	d_gene	v_gene	j_gene	CDR3aa	CDR3nt
-	-	TRBV30	TRBJ1-5	CAWSAGDSNQPQHF	TGTGCCTGGAGCGCGGGGGATAGCAATCAGCCCCAGCATTTT
-	-	TRBV5-1	TRBJ1-1	CASSLSGEAFF	TGCGCCAGCAGCTTGTCAGGAGAAGCTTTCTTT
-	-	TRBV7-2	TRBJ2-1	CASSLGGQQFF	TGTGCCAGCAGCTTAGGGGGCCAGCAGTTCTTC
-	-	TRBV27	TRBJ2-1	CASSLRGIYNEQFF	TGTGCCAGCAGTTTACGCGGAATTTACAATGAGCAGTTCTTC
-	-	TRBV15	TRBJ1-2	CATSRDLGGRDVYTF	TGTGCCACCAGCAGAGATCTTGGAGGGAGAGATGTCTACACCTTC
few	-	TRBV10-1	TRBJ1-1	CASSSGKVTEAFF	TGCGCCAGCAGTTCAGGGAAGGTCACTGAAGCTTTCTTT
-	TRBD1	TRBV11-2	TRBJ2-1	CASSFGTGDNEQFF	TGTGCCAGCAGCTTCGGGACAGGGGACAATGAGCAGTTCTTC
-	-	TRBV5-1	TRBJ1-3	CASSLEKPPGNTIYF	TGCGCCAGCAGCCTAGAAAAGCCTCCCGGAAACACCATATATTTT
-	-	TRBV6-6	TRBJ2-7	CASSTPGARAGYEQYF	TGTGCCAGCAGTACGCCGGGAGCTCGGGCGGGGTACGAGCAGTACTTC
-	-	TRBV14	TRBJ2-5	CASSQDSSVETQYF	TGTGCCAGCAGCCAAGATTCTAGCGTGGAGACCCAGTACTTC
-	TRBD2	TRBV18	TRBJ2-7	CASYSGGAYEQYF	TGTGCCAGCTATAGCGGGGGGGCCTACGAGCAGTACTTC
-	-	TRBV7-9	TRBJ1-1	CASSRTSDTEAFF	TGTGCCAGCAGCCGTACTTCGGACACTGAAGCTTTCTTT
-	TRBD1	TRBV5-4	TRBJ1-4	CASSSRTGEYEKLFF	TGTGCCAGCAGCTCCCGGACAGGGGAGTATGAAAAACTGTTTTTT
-	-	TRBV6-6	TRBJ1-2	CASNEYGGYTF	TGTGCCAGCAATGAATACGGGGGCTACACCTTC
-	-	TRBV5-1	TRBJ2-5	CASSLLYQETQYF	TGCGCCAGCAGCTTGCTGTATCAAGAGACCCAGTACTTC
-	TRBD2	TRBV20-1	TRBJ2-3	CSARGGDTQYF	TGCAGTGCTAGGGGGGGGGATACGCAGTATTTT
-	-	TRBV27	TRBJ2-7	CASSLSVTTGLAYEQYF	TGTGCCAGCAGTTTGTCTGTAACAACGGGACTGGCCTACGAGCAGTACTTC
-	TRBD1	TRBV7-9	TRBJ2-7	CASSTAGQVSSYEQYF	TGTGCCAGCAGCACGGCCGGACAGGTGAGCTCCTACGAGCAGTACTTC
-	TRBD1	TRBV29-1	TRBJ2-5	CSTTPKTGLETQYF	TGCAGCACCACACCTAAGACAGGGTTAGAGACCCAGTACTTC
-	-	TRBV9	TRBJ2-3	CASTSTGITDTQYF	TGTGCCAGCACCTCGACAGGAATCACAGATACGCAGTATTTT
-	TRBD1	TRBV7-2	TRBJ1-4	CASSLELVTGAPTNEKLFF	TGTGCCAGCAGCTTAGAGCTGGTGACAGGGGCCCCAACTAATGAAAAACTGTTTTTT
-	-	TRBV6-6	TRBJ2-1	CASRGEVGNEQFF	TGTGCCAGCCGCGGGGAAGTGGGCAATGAGCAGTTCTTC
-	TRBD1	TRBV4-3	TRBJ1-1	CASSHPRTGSTEAFF	TGCGCCAGCAGCCACCCCCGGACAGGGTCGACTGAAGCTTTCTTT
-	TRBD2	TRBV28	TRBJ2-7	CASSLLAGGSYEQYF	TGTGCCAGCAGTTTACTAGCGGGAGGTTCCTACGAGCAGTACTTC
-	-	TRBV5-1	TRBJ2-3	CASSFPELTTDTQYF	TGCGCCAGCAGCTTCCCGGAGCTGACCACAGATACGCAGTATTTT
-	-	TRBV10-2	TRBJ2-2	CAGTSSLQGVGELFF	TGCGCCGGCACCTCGAGCTTACAGGGTGTCGGGGAGCTGTTTTTT
few	-	TRBV5-4	TRBJ1-1	CASSLNRVGTEAFF	TGTGCCAGCAGCCTAAACAGGGTTGGCACTGAAGCTTTCTTT
-	TRBD1	TRBV18	TRBJ2-2	CASSHGQGNTGELFF	TGTGCCAGCTCACACGGACAGGGTAACACCGGGGAGCTGTTTTTT
-	-	TRBV7-2	TRBJ2-4	CASSARGIRGINIQYF	TGTGCCAGCAGCGCCCGGGGGATTCGGGGTATTAACATTCAGTACTTC
once	-	TRBV7-9	TRBJ2-7	CASSLPPGVVDEQYF	TGTGCCAGCAGCCTGCCCCCGGGAGTTGTCGACGAGCAGTACTTC
-	-	TRBV9	TRBJ2-3	CASNVEGADTQYF	TGTGCCAGCAACGTAGAAGGGGCAGATACGCAGTATTTT
-	-	TRBV14	TRBJ2-7	CASSQVDGGLREQYF	TGTGCCAGCAGCCAAGTGGACGGGGGACTCCGCGAGCAGTACTTC
-	TRBD1	TRBV18	TRBJ2-2	CASSPDRDTGELFF	TGTGCCAGCTCACCGGACAGGGACACCGGGGAGCTGTTTTTT
-	-	TRBV18	TRBJ1-5	CASSGSDDQPQHF	TGTGCCAGCTCAGGAAGCGACGATCAGCCCCAGCATTTT
-	-	TRBV6-5	TRBJ2-3	CASSYVATDTQYF	TGTGCCAGCAGTTACGTTGCGACAGATACGCAGTATTTT
-	TRBD1	TRBV7-9	TRBJ1-5	CASSSGGLSNQPQHF	TGTGCCAGCAGCTCAGGGGGCCTTAGCAATCAGCCCCAGCATTTT
-	-	TRBV4-1	TRBJ2-7	CASSQAPVNYEQYF	TGCGCCAGCAGCCAAGCGCCTGTAAACTACGAGCAGTATTTC
-	-	TRBV9	TRBJ1-6	CASSRPGGLPLHF	TGTGCCAGCAGCAGACCTGGGGGACTGCCCCTCCACTTT
-	-	TRBV23-1	TRBJ2-2	CASSQDYYCATGELFF	TGCGCCAGCAGTCAAGACTACTATTGTGCCACCGGGGAGCTGTTTTTT
-	TRBD1	TRBV4-1	TRBJ2-1	CASSQVPGQSFYNEQFF	TGCGCCAGCAGCCAGGTACCGGGACAGAGTTTCTACAATGAGCAGTTCTTC
-	TRBD2	TRBV29-1	TRBJ2-3	CSVDGGGRGDTQYF	TGCAGCGTTGACGGGGGGGGCCGTGGAGATACGCAGTATTTT
-	-	TRBV7-9	TRBJ2-7	CASRQLKDEQYF	TGTGCCAGCAGGCAACTAAAGGACGAGCAGTACTTC
-	-	TRBV6-5	TRBJ2-5	CASSPGGQETQYF	TGTGCCAGCAGCCCTGGAGGACAAGAGACCCAGTACTTC
-	TRBD1	TRBV7-2	TRBJ1-1	CASSLRQGDTEAFF	TGTGCCAGCAGCTTAAGGCAGGGGGACACTGAAGCTTTCTTT
-	-	TRBV9	TRBJ2-2	CASSVRAVGELFF	TGTGCCAGCAGCGTTCGTGCGGTCGGGGAGCTGTTTTTT
-	TRBD1	TRBV7-6	TRBJ1-1	CASSPGGHTEAFF	TGTGCCAGCAGCCCAGGGGGTCACACTGAAGCTTTCTTT
once	-	TRBV9	TRBJ2-7	CASSVREGVYEQYF	TGTGCCAGCAGCGTAAGGGAGGGGGTCTACGAGCAGTACTTC
-	-	TRBV20-1	TRBJ2-7	CSARGGYEQYF	TGCAGTGCTAGAGGAGGCTACGAGCAGTACTTC
few	-	TRBV7-9	TRBJ1-1	CASNTVNTEAFF	TGTGCCAGCAACACCGTGAACACTGAAGCTTTCTTT
-	-	TRBV4-3	TRBJ1-4	CASSQDEGAATTNEKLFF	TGCGCCAGCAGCCAAGATGAAGGGGCTGCTACAACTAATGAAAAACTGTTTTTT
few	TRBD2	TRBV4-1	TRBJ2-1	CASSGPGLAGLSYNEQFF	TGCGCCAGCAGCGGCCCGGGACTAGCGGGACTATCCTACAATGAGCAGTTCTTC
-	-	TRBV11-3	TRBJ2-1	CASSLDGSSYNEQFF	TGTGCCAGCAGCTTAGACGGGAGCTCCTACAATGAGCAGTTCTTC
-	-	TRBV12-5	TRBJ2-2	CASGLETGELFF	TGTGCTAGTGGTCTAGAGACCGGGGAGCTGTTTTTT